The clone carrying this T cell receptor beta chain occurred once. Its specificity is not known. 60 Vbeta and 13 Jbeta primers were used in PCR. Sequenced by immunoSEQ multiplex PCR; TCRdb stores in-frame clones only, minus some. The sample records 130,000 or so clones, about 75% being singletons. This record belongs to a study of cytomegalovirus exposure and HLA in healthy donors. Turning to the study itself: Earlier, 150 million to 200 million T cells were analyzed, and some 120 million unique TCR beta sequences were found among them.

Germline assignment: CDR1 ENHRY and CDR2 SYGVKD. V was pared by 11 bases and J by 3 bases, with 20 bases between. The CDR3 is 15 amino acids. Study conclusions and caveats: What a later analysis reportedly showed was that an Asian-associated ancestry cluster had fewer N-insertions than the 666-donor mean. A cluster of highly shared sequence variants was likely a sequencing artifact. Across donors, sequencing depth was assumed by presence/absence analyses to be roughly uniform.

This receptor was obtained from a woman aged 35 to 49 in good health and CMV-seronegative. Material for sequencing was PBMCs. This chain joins TRBV10-3 and TRBJ1-3, with a tentative D call TRBD1 (6 bases). CDR3 protein: CADAPVPRGGNTIYF. The CDR3, as DNA: TGTGCCGACGCACCAGTCCCCAGGGGTGGAAACACCATATATTTT.